The TCR beta chain described here comes from a study of response to subunit inactivated influenza vaccine. Notes on the study in general: Authors suggested each seasonal influenza vaccination recruits few new T cells.

This clonotype was observed at least ten times. Its antigen is unidentified. Each CDR3 protein is one row after TCRdb ran MiXCR on the RT-PCR reads. The table includes about half a million distinct CDR3 sequences, about 25% detected once. CDR3 length: 19 residues. Germline loops: CDR1 SGHAT, CDR2 FQDESV (reference sequence). After removal of 0 bases from V and 0 bases from J, the junction contained 10 bases not matched to a gene. The J gene is TRBJ2-1, the V gene TRBV11-1; 8 nucleotides line up with TRBD2. The TCR sequence derives from a man between 50 and 59 years old who received an inactivated influenza vaccine. Sequenced material: CD4+ T cells sorted from PBMCs, taken about 5 days after vaccination. This CDR3 is CASSLAKRNSGVSYNEQFF. The CDR3 DNA is TGTGCCAGCAGCTTAGCTAAGAGGAATAGCGGGGTCTCCTACAATGAGCAGTTCTTC.